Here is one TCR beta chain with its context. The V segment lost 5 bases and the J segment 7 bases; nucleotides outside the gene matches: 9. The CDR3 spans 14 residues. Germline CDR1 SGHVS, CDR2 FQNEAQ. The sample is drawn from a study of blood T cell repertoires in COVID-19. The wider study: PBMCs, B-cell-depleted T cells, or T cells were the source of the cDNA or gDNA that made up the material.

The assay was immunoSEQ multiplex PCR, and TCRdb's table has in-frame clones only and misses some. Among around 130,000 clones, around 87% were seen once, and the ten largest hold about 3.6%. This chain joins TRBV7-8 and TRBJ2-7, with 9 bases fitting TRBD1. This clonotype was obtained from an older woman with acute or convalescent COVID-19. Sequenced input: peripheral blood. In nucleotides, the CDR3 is TGTGCCAGCAGCCCCCGGGACAGGGATCGGGAGCAGTACTTC. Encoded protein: CASSPRDRDREQYF.